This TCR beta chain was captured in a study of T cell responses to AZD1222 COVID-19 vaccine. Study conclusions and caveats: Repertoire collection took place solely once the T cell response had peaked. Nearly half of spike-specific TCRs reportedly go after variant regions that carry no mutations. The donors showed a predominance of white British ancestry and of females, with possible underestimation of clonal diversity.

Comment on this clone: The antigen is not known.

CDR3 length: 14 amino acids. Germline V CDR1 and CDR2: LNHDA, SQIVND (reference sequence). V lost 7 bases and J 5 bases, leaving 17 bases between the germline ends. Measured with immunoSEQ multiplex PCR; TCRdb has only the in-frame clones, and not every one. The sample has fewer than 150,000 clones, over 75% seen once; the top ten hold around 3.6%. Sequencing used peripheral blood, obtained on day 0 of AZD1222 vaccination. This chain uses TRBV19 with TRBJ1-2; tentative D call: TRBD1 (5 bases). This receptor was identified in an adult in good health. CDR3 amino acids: CASTVDIGGYGYTF. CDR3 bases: TGTGCCAGTACCGTGGACATTGGAGGGTATGGCTACACCTTC.